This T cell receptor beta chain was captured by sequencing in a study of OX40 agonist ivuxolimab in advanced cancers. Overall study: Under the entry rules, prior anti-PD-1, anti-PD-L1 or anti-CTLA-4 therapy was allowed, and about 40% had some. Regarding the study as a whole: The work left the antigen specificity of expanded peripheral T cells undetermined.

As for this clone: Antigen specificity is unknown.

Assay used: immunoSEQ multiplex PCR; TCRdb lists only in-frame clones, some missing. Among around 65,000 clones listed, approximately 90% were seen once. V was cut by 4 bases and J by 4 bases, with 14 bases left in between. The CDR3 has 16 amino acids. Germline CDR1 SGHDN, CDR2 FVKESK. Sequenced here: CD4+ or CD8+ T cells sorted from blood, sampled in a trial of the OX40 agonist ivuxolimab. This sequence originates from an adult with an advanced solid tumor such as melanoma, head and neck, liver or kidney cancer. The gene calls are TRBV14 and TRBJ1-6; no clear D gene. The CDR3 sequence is CASSLGSRSYNSPLHF. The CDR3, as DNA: TGTGCCAGCAGCCTCGGAAGCAGGTCGTATAATTCACCCCTCCACTTT.